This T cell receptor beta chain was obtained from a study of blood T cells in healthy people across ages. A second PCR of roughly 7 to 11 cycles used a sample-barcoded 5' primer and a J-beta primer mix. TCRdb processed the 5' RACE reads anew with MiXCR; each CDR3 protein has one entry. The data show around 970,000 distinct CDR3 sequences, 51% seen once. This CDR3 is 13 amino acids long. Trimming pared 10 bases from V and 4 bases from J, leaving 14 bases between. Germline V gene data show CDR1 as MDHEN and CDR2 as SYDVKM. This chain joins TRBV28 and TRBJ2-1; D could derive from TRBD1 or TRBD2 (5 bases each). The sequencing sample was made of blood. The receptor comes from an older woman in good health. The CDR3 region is CAITGTGYNEQFF. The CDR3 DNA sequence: TGTGCCATAACCGGGACGGGGTACAATGAGCAGTTCTTC.